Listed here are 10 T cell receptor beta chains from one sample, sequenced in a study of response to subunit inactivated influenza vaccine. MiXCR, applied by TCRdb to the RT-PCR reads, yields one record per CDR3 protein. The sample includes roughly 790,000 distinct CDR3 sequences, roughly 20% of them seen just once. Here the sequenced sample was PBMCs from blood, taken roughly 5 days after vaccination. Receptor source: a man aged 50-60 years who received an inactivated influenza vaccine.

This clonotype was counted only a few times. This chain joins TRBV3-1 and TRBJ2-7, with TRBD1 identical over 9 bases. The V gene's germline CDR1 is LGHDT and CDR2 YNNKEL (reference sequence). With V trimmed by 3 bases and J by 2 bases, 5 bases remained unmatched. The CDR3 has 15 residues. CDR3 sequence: CASSQNRDRAYEQYF. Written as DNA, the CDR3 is TGTGCCAGCAGCCAGAACCGGGACAGGGCCTACGAGCAGTACTTC.

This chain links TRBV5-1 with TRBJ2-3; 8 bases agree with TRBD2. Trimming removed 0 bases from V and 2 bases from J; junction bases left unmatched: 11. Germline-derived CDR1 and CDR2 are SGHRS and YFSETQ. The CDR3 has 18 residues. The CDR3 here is CASSLAEQAGAFTDTQYF. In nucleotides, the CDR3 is TGCGCCAGCAGCTTGGCCGAACAAGCGGGGGCATTCACAGATACGCAGTATTTT.

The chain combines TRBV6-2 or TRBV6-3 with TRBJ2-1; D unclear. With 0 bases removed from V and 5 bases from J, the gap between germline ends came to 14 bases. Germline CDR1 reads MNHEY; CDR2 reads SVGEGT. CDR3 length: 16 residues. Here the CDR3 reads CASSYSLLVGNNEQFF. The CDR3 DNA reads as TGTGCCAGCAGTTACTCGTTGCTTGTTGGAAACAATGAGCAGTTCTTC.

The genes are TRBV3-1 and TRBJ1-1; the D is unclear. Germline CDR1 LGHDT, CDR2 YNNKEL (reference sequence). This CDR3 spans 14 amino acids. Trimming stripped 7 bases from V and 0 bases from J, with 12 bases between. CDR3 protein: CASTRGPVNTEAFF. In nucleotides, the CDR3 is TGTGCCAGCACCCGAGGACCAGTGAACACTGAAGCTTTCTTT.

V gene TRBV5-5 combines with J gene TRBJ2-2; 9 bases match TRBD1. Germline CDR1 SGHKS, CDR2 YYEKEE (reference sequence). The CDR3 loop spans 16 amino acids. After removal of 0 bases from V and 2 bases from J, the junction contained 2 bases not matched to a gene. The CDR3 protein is CASSLGQGVNTGELFF. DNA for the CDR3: TGTGCCAGCAGCTTGGGACAGGGGGTTAACACCGGGGAGCTGTTTTTT. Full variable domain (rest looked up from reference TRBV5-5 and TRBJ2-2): DAGVTQSPTHLIKTRGQQVTLRCSPISGHKSVSWYQQVLGQGPQFIFQYYEKEERGRGNFPDRFSARQFPNYSSELNVNALLLGDSALYLCASSLGQGVNTGELFFGEGSRLTVL.

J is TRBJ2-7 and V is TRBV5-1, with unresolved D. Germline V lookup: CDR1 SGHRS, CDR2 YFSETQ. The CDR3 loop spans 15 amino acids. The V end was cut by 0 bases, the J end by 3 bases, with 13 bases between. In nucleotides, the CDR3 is TGCGCCAGCAGCTTGGCCGGCTACGTCGGCTACGAGCAGTACTTC. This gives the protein CASSLAGYVGYEQYF.

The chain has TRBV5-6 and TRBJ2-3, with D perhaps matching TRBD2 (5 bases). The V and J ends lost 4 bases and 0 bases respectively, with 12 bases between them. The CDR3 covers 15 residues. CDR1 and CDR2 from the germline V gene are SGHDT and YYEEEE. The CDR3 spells CASSPGVLSTDTQYF. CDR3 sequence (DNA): TGTGCCAGCAGCCCCGGGGTACTCAGCACAGATACGCAGTATTTT.

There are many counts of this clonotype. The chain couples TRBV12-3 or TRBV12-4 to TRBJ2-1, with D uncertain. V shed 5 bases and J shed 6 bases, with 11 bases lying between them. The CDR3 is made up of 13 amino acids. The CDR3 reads CASSPFESNEQFF. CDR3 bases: TGTGCCAGCAGTCCCTTCGAATCCAATGAGCAGTTCTTC.

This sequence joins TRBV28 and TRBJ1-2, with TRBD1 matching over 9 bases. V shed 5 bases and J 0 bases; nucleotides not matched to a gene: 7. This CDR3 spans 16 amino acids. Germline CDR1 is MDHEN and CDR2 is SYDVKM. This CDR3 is CASSPTGGLPNYGYTF. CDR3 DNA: TGTGCCAGCAGTCCGACAGGGGGATTACCTAACTATGGCTACACCTTC.

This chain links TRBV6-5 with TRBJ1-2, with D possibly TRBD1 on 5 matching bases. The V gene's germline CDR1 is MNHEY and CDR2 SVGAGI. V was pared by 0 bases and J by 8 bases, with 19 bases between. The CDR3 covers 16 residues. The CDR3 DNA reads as TGTGCCAGCAGTTACTCCCCACAGGAGGCGATAAGGGGCTACACCTTC. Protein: CASSYSPQEAIRGYTF.